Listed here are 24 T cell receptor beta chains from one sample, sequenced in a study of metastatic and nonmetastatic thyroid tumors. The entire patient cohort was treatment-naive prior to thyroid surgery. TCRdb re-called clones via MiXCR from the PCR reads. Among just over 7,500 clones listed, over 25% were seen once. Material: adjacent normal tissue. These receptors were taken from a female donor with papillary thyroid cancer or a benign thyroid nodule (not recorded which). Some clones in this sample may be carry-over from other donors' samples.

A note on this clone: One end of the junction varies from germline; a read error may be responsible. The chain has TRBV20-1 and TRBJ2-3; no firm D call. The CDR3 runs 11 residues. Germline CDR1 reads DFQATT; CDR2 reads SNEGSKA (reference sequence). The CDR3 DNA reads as TGCAGTGCTAGTCACACAGATACTCAGTATTTT. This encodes CSASHTDTQYF.

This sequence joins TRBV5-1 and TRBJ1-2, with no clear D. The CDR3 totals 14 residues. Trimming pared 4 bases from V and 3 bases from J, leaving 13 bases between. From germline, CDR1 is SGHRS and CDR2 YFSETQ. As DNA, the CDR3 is TGCGCCAGCAGCCTTTCCCTCCGGGACTATGGCTACACCTTC. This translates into CASSLSLRDYGYTF.

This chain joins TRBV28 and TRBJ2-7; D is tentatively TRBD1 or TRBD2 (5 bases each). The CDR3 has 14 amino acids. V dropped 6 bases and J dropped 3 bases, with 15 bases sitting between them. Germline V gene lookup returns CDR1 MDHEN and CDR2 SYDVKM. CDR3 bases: TGTGCCAGCAGCTCCCCCAGGGCGGGCTACGAGCAGTACTTC. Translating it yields CASSSPRAGYEQYF.

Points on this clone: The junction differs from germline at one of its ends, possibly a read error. The CDR3 protein is CASSTQAYDQYF. The CDR3 DNA follows: TGTGCGAGCAGCACACAAGCCTACGATCAGTACTTC. The rearrangement joins TRBV2 to TRBJ2-7; D uncertain. Germline CDR1 SNHLY, CDR2 FYNNEI. The CDR3 runs 12 residues. The whole variable domain, remainder taken from reference TRBV2 and TRBJ2-7, is EPEVTQTPSHQVTQMGQEVILRCVPISNHLYFYWYRQILGQKVEFLVSFYNNEISEKSEIFDDQFSVERPDGSNFTLKIRSTKLEDSAMYFCASSTQAYDQYFGPGTRLTVT.

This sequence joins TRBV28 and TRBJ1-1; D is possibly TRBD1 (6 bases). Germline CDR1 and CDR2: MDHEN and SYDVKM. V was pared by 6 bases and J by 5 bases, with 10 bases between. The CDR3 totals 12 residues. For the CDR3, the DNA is TGTGCCAGCAGATACAGGGAGACTGAAGCTTTCTTT. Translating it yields CASRYRETEAFF. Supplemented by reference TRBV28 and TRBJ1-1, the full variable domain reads DVKVTQSSRYLVKRTGEKVFLECVQDMDHENMFWYRQDPGLGLRLIYFSYDVKMKEKGDIPEGYSVSREKKERFSLILESASTNQTSMYLCASRYRETEAFFGQGTRLTVV.

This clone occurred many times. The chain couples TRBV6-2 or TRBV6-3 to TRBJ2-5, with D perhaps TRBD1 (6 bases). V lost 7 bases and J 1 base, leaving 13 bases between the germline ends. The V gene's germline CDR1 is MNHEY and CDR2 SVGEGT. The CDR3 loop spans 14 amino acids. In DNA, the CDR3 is TGTGCCAGCACCATAACAGGGTTCCAAGAGACCCAGTACTTC. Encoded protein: CASTITGFQETQYF.

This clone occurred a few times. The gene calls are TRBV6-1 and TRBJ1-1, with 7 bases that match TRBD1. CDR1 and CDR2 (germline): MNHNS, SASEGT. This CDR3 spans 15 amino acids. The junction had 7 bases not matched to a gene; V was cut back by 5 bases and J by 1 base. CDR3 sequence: CASSMSWTGNTEAFF. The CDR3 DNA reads TGTGCCAGCAGTATGTCCTGGACAGGGAACACTGAAGCTTTCTTT.

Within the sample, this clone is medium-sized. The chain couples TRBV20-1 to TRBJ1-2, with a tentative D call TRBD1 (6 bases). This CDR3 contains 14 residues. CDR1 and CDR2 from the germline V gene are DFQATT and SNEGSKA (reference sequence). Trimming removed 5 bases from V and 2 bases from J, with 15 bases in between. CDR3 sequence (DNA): TGCAGTGCTGCCGGGACACCCTCGAACTATGGCTACACCTTC. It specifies CSAAGTPSNYGYTF.

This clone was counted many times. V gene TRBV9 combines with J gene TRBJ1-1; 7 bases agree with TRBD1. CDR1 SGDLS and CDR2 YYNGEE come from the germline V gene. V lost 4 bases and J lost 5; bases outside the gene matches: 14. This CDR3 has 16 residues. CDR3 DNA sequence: TGTGCCAGCAGCCCCTTCCCAGTGGAGACAGGGACTGAAGCTTTCTTT. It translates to CASSPFPVETGTEAFF.

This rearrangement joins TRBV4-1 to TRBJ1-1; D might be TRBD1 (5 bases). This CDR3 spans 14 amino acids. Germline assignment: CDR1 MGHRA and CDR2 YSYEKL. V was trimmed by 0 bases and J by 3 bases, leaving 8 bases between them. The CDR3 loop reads CASSQETVYTEAFF. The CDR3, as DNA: TGCGCCAGCAGCCAAGAGACAGTTTACACTGAAGCTTTCTTT.

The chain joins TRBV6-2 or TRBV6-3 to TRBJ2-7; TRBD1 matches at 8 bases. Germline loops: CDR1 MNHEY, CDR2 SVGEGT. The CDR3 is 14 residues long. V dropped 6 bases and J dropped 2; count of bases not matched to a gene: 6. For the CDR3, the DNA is TGTGCCAGCAGAACGGACAGGGTTACCTACGAGCAGTACTTC. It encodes CASRTDRVTYEQYF.

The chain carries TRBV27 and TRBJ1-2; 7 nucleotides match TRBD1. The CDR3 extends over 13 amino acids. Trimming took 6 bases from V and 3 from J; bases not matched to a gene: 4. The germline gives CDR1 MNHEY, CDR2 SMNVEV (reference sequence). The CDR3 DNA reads TGTGCCAGCAGGAAGACAGGGTACTATGGCTACACCTTC. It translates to CASRKTGYYGYTF.

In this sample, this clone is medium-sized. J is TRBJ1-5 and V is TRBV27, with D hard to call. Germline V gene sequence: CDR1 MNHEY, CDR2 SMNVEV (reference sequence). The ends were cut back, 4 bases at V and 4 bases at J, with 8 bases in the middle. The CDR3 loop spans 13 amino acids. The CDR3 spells CASSWALNQPQHF. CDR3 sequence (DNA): TGTGCCAGCAGTTGGGCCCTAAATCAGCCCCAGCATTTT.

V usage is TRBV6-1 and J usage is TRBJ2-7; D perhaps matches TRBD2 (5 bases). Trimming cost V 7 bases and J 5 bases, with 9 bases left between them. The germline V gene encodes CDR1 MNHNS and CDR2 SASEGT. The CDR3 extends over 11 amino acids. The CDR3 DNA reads TGTGCCAGCATGGAGGCCAACGAGCAGTACTTC. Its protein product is CASMEANEQYF.

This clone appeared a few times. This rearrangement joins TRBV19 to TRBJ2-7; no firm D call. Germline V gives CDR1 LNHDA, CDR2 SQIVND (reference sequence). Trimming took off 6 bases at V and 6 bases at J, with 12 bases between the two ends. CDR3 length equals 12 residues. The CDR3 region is CASRDGWSEQYF. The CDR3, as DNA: TGTGCCAGTAGGGACGGATGGAGCGAGCAGTACTTC.

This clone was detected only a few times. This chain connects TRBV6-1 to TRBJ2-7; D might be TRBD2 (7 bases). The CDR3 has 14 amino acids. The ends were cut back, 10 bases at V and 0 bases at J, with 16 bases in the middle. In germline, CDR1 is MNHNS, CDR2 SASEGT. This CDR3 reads CAIAEGGSSYEQYF. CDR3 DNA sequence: TGTGCCATCGCCGAGGGGGGGTCCTCCTACGAGCAGTACTTC.

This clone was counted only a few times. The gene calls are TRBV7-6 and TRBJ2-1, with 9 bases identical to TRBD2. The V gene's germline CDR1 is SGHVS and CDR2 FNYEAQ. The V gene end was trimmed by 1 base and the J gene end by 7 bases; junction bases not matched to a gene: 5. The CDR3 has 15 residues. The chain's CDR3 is CASSLEAGGRNEQFF. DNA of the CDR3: TGTGCCAGCAGCTTAGAGGCGGGAGGGAGGAATGAGCAGTTCTTC.

The CDR3 DNA sequence: TGTGCCAGCAGCTTAATCTACGGCGCCTCCTACGAGCAGTACTTC. This sequence encodes CASSLIYGASYEQYF. This chain joins TRBV7-8 and TRBJ2-7; D not resolved. The germline V and J ends were trimmed by 2 bases and 0 bases, with 11 bases remaining between them. This CDR3 region has 15 residues. Germline-derived CDR1 and CDR2 are SGHVS and FQNEAQ.

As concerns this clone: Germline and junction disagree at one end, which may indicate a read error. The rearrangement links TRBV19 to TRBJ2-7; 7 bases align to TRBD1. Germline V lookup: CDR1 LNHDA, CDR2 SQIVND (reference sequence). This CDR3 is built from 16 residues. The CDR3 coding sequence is TGTGCCAGTATTATAGAAGAAGGGGGCAGTTTTTACGAGCAGTACTTC. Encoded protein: CASIIEEGGSFYEQYF. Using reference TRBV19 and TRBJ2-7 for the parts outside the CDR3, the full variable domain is DGGITQSPKYLFRKEGQNVTLSCEQNLNHDAMYWYRQDPGQGLRLIYYSQIVNDFQKGDIAEGYSVSREKKESFPLTVTSAQKNPTAFYLCASIIEEGGSFYEQYFGPGTRLTVT.

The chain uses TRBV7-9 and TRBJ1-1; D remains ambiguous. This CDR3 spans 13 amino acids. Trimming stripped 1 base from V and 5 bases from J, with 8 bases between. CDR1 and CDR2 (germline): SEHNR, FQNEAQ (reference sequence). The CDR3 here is CASSLGGGTEAFF. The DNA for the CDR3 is TGTGCCAGCAGCTTAGGAGGTGGGACTGAAGCTTTCTTT.

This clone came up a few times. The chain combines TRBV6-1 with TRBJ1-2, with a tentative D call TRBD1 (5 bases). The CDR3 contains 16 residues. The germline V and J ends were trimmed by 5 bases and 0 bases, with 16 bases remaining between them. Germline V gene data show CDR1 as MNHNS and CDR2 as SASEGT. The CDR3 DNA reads TGTGCCAGCAGTACAGATACCGGGGCCTCTAACTATGGCTACACCTTC. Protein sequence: CASSTDTGASNYGYTF.

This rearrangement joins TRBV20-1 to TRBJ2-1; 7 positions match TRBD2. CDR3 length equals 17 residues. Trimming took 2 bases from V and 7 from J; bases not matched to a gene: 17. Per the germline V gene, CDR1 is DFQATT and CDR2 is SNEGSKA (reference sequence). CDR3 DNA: TGCAGTGCTAGATTGTGGGGGAGGGAAAAGGGGCTTAATGAGCAGTTCTTC. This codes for CSARLWGREKGLNEQFF.

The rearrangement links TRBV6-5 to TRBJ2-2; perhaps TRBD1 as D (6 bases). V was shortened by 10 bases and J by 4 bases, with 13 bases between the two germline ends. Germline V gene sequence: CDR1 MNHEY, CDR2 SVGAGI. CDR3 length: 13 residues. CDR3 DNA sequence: TGTGCCACCCAGTTCAGGGGCACCGGGGAGCTGTTTTTT. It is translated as CATQFRGTGELFF.

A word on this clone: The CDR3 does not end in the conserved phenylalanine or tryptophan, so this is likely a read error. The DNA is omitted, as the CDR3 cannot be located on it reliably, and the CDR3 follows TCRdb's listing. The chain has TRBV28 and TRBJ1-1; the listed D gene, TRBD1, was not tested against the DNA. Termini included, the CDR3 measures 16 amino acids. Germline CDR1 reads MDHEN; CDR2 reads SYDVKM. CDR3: CASSLSYSGLNTEALS.